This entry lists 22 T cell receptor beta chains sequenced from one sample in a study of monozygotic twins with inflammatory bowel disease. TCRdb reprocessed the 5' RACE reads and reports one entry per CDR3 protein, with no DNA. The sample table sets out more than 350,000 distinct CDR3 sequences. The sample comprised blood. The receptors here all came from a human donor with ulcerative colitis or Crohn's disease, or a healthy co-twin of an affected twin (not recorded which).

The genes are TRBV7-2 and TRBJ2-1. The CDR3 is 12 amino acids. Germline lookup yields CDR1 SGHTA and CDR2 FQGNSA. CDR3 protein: CASSLGYGEQFF.

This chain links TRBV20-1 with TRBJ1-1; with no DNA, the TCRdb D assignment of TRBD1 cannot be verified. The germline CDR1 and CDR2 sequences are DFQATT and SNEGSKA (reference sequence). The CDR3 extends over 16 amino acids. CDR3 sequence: CSARNPRQGLNTEAFF.

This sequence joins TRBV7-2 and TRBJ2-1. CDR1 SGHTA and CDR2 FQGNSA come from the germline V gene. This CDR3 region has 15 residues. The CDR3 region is CASSFVRDPYNEQFF.

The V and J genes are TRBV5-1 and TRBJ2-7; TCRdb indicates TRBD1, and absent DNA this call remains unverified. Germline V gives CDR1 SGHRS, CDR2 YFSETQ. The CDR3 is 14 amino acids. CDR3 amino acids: CASRTGQGDYEQYF.

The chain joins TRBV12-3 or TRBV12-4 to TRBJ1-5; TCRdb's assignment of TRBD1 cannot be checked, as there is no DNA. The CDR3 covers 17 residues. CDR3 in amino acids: CASSLDIGGRSNQPQHF.

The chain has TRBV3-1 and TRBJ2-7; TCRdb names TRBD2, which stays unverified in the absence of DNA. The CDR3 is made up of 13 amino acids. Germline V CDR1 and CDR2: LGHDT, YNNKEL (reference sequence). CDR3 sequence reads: CASSRRGGYEQYF.

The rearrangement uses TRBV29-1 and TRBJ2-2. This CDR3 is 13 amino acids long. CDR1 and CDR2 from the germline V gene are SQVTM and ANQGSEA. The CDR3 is CSARLQRTGELFF.

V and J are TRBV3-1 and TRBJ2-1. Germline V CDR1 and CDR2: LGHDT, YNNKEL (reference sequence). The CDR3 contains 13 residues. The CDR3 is CASSHPNRGEQFF.

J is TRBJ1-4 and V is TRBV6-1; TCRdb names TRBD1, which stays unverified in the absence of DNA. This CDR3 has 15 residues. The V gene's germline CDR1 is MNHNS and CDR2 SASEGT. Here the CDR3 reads CASSGAGTGAEKLFF.

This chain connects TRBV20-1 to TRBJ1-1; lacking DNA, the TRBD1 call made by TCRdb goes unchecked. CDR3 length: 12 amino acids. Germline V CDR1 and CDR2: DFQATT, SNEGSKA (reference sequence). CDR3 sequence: CSAFSGLTEAFF.

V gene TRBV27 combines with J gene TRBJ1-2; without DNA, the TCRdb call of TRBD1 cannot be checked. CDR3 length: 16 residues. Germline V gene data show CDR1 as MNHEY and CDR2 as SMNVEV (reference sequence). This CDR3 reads CASSKGQGFFDYGYTF.

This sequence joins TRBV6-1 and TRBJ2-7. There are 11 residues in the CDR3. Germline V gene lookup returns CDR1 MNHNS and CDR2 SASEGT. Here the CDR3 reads CASSVFYEQYF.

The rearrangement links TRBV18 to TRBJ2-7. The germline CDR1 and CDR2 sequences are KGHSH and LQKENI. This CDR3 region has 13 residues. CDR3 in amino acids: CASSPGRIYEQYF.

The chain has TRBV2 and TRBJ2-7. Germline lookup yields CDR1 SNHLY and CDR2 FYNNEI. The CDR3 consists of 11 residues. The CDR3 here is CASNRLYEQYF. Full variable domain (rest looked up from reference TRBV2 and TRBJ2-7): EPEVTQTPSHQVTQMGQEVILRCVPISNHLYFYWYRQILGQKVEFLVSFYNNEISEKSEIFDDQFSVERPDGSNFTLKIRSTKLEDSAMYFCASNRLYEQYFGPGTRLTVT.

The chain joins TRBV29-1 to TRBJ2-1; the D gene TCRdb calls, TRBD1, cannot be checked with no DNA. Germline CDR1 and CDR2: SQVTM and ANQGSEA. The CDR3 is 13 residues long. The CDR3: CSGSQGGYNEQFF.

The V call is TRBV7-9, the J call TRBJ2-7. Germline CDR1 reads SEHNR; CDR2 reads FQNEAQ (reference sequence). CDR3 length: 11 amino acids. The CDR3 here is CASSFIYEQYF.

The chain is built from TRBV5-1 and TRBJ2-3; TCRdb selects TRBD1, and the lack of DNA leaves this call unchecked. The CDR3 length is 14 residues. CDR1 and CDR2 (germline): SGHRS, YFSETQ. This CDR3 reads CASSIGAESATQYF.

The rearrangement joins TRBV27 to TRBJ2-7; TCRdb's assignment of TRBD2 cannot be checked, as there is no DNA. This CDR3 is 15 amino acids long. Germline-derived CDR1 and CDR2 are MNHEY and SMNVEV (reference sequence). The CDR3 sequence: CASTSLRSGSVEQYF.

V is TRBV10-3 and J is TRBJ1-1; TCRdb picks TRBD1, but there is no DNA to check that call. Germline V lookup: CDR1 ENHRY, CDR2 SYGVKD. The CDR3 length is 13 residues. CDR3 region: CAIMNRGNTEAFF.

CDR3 protein: CASSLLGQGGNEQFF. The V and J genes are TRBV5-6 and TRBJ2-1; TCRdb's D call of TRBD1 is untestable without DNA. The CDR3 runs 15 residues. CDR1 is SGHDT and CDR2 is YYEEEE in the germline V gene.

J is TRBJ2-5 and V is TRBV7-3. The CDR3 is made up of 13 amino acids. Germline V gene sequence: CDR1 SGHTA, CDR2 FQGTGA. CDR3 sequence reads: CASSLYKEETQYF.

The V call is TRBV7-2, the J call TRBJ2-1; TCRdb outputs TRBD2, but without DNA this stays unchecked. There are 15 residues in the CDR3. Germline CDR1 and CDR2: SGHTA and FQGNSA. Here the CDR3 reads CASSPRTTLYNEQFF.